Listed below are T cell receptor beta chains from one sample, sequenced in a study of OX40 agonist ivuxolimab in advanced cancers. This table comes from immunoSEQ multiplex PCR, and its TCRdb copy is limited to in-frame clones, with some not included. The sample yields some 20,000 clones, roughly 83% seen once. The material sequenced was CD4+ or CD8+ T cells sorted from blood, taken in a trial of the OX40 agonist ivuxolimab. The receptors were gathered from an adult with an advanced solid tumor such as melanoma, head and neck, liver or kidney cancer. Both conserved end residues are part of each CDR3. Each record gives: D gene, J gene, CDR3 length, clone size, V gene, CDR3 protein, CDR3 DNA. A D gene is named only where the DNA matches it firmly. Clone size is not always given. Where it is, it says once, few, many or a class for expanded clones.

>TRBD1|TRBJ1-2|13|-|TRBV27
CASSYGTDYGYTF
TGTGCCAGCAGCTATGGGACAGACTATGGCTACACCTTC
>-|TRBJ1-3|18|-|TRBV7-3
CASSLRASQSFPGNTIYF
TGTGCCAGCAGCTTAAGGGCCTCACAGTCCTTTCCTGGAAACACCATATATTTT
>-|TRBJ1-1|15|-|TRBV27
CASSLLPGRDTEAFF
TGTGCCAGCAGTTTATTGCCGGGTAGAGACACTGAAGCTTTCTTT
>-|TRBJ2-7|14|-|TRBV5-6
CASSPQGSSYEQYF
TGTGCCAGCAGCCCACAGGGAAGCTCCTACGAGCAGTACTTC
>TRBD2|TRBJ2-1|16|-|TRBV19
CASSIDIAGGGSEQFF
TGTGCCAGTAGTATAGATATAGCGGGAGGAGGCTCTGAGCAGTTCTTC
>TRBD2|TRBJ2-5|15|-|TRBV29-1
CSVVLAGGRWETQYF
TGCAGCGTTGTGTTAGCGGGAGGTCGATGGGAGACCCAGTACTTC
>-|TRBJ2-1|14|-|TRBV19
CASTLDSVANEQFF
TGTGCCAGTACTTTGGATTCGGTGGCAAATGAGCAGTTCTTC
>-|TRBJ2-7|14|-|TRBV5-4
CATTQQGTRNEQYF
TGTGCCACTACCCAGCAGGGAACGCGAAACGAGCAGTACTTC
>TRBD2|TRBJ2-7|15|-|TRBV7-6
CASSLDASGAYEQYF
TGTGCCAGCAGCTTAGATGCTAGCGGGGCCTACGAGCAGTACTTC
>-|TRBJ2-1|15|-|TRBV27
CASSFTHEQINEQFF
TGTGCCAGCAGTTTTACGCATGAACAAATCAATGAGCAGTTCTTC
>-|TRBJ1-2|14|-|TRBV27
CASRSDGGNYGYTF
TGTGCCAGCAGATCGGACGGGGGGAACTATGGCTACACCTTC
>TRBD1|TRBJ2-7|14|-|TRBV6-1
CAITPRDRGFEQYF
TGTGCCATCACACCGAGGGACAGGGGTTTCGAGCAGTACTTC
>-|TRBJ1-2|14|few|TRBV4-1
CASSQDRGSYGYTF
TGCGCCAGCAGCCAAGATCGTGGCAGCTATGGCTACACCTTC
>TRBD1|TRBJ2-7|14|-|TRBV9
CASSPRDRSFEQYF
TGTGCCAGCAGCCCTCGGGACAGATCTTTCGAGCAGTACTTC
>-|TRBJ2-3|15|-|TRBV6-5
CASSYGLASTDTQYF
TGTGCCAGCAGTTATGGGCTAGCTAGCACAGATACGCAGTATTTT
>TRBD2|TRBJ2-1|16|-|TRBV4-3
CASSQLGTSGINEQFF
TGCGCCAGCAGCCAACTCGGGACTAGCGGGATCAATGAGCAGTTCTTC
>-|TRBJ1-3|16|-|TRBV4-3
CASSQDPRGVRNTIYF
TGCGCCAGCAGCCAAGATCCCAGGGGAGTTAGAAACACCATATATTTT
>TRBD2|TRBJ2-1|17|-|TRBV7-6
CASSLLAGGSPGNEQFF
TGTGCCAGCAGCTTATTGGCGGGGGGTAGCCCAGGAAATGAGCAGTTCTTC
>TRBD1|TRBJ1-5|14|-|TRBV10-3
CAISGGGPDQPQHF
TGTGCCATCAGTGGAGGGGGCCCCGATCAGCCCCAGCATTTT
>-|TRBJ2-3|19|-|TRBV2
CASSDPPTPQRISTDTQYF
TGTGCCAGCAGTGACCCCCCTACTCCCCAGCGGATTAGCACAGATACGCAGTATTTT
>TRBD1|TRBJ2-1|15|-|TRBV28
CASSPPGQGVNEQFF
TGTGCCAGCAGCCCGCCGGGACAGGGGGTGAATGAGCAGTTCTTC
>-|TRBJ2-5|16|-|TRBV5-4
CASSLDEGSDQETQYF
TGTGCCAGCAGCCTCGACGAGGGGAGCGACCAAGAGACCCAGTACTTC
>-|TRBJ2-1|15|-|TRBV5-1
CASTWSEGVKNEQFF
TGCGCCAGCACCTGGAGCGAGGGAGTCAAAAATGAGCAGTTCTTC
>-|TRBJ2-1|15|few|TRBV28
CASSLIGGRKNEQFF
TGTGCCAGCAGTTTAATTGGAGGTAGGAAGAATGAGCAGTTCTTC
>-|TRBJ1-1|17|-|TRBV9
CASSPLPVGPRNTEAFF
TGTGCCAGCAGCCCCCTACCGGTGGGACCCCGAAACACTGAAGCTTTCTTT
>-|TRBJ2-7|12|-|TRBV2
CASSPQGYEQYF
TGTGCCAGCAGCCCACAGGGCTACGAGCAGTACTTC
>TRBD2|TRBJ2-3|15|few|TRBV7-9
CASSLAGRLAFAQYF
TGTGCCAGCAGCTTAGCGGGAAGACTAGCGTTTGCGCAGTATTTT
>-|TRBJ1-5|12|-|TRBV7-7
CAVGTFNQPQHF
TGTGCGGTCGGGACATTCAATCAGCCCCAGCATTTT
>-|TRBJ2-2|14|once|TRBV27
CATLDILNTGELFF
TGTGCCACCTTGGACATCCTGAACACCGGGGAGCTGTTTTTT
>TRBD1|TRBJ2-7|13|-|TRBV28
CASSSTGGYEQYF
TGTGCCAGCAGCTCGACAGGGGGCTACGAGCAGTACTTC
>-|TRBJ2-7|15|-|TRBV7-9
CASSLSSGLTYEQYF
TGTGCCAGCAGCTTAAGCAGCGGCCTAACCTACGAGCAGTACTTC
>-|TRBJ1-2|13|-|TRBV29-1
CSVSGENNYGYTF
TGCAGCGTGTCGGGGGAGAACAACTATGGCTACACCTTC
>TRBD2|TRBJ2-3|16|-|TRBV6-4
CASSPSSGGSTDTQYF
TGTGCCAGCAGCCCTTCCTCGGGGGGAAGCACAGATACGCAGTATTTT
>-|TRBJ2-7|15|-|TRBV9
CASSVGGSPSYEQYF
TGTGCCAGCAGCGTCGGGGGCAGTCCCTCCTACGAGCAGTACTTC
>-|TRBJ2-1|12|few|TRBV11-2
CASSLGGVEQFF
TGTGCCAGCAGCTTAGGAGGGGTTGAGCAGTTCTTC
>-|TRBJ2-5|13|-|TRBV2
CASRDRVQETQYF
TGTGCCAGCAGAGACAGAGTTCAAGAGACCCAGTACTTC
>TRBD2|TRBJ2-7|16|-|TRBV7-8
CASSFTSGRSIYEQYF
TGTGCCAGCAGCTTCACTAGCGGGAGATCTATCTACGAGCAGTACTTC
>TRBD1|TRBJ1-6|15|few|TRBV5-1
CASSLGGAGGEPLHF
TGCGCCAGCAGCTTGGGGGGCGCAGGGGGGGAACCCCTCCACTTT
>-|TRBJ1-2|14|-|TRBV4-1
CASSQAPGFYGYTF
TGCGCCAGCAGCCAGGCCCCAGGGTTCTATGGCTACACCTTC
>TRBD1|TRBJ1-2|15|-|TRBV6-5
CASSFGTGGGRGYTF
TGTGCCAGCAGTTTTGGGACAGGGGGCGGACGAGGCTACACCTTC
>-|TRBJ2-1|14|-|TRBV29-1
CSVEGHSSYNEQFF
TGCAGCGTTGAAGGACATTCCTCCTACAATGAGCAGTTCTTC
>-|TRBJ1-4|14|-|TRBV19
CASSMTSGGEKLFF
TGTGCCAGTAGTATGACCTCAGGAGGTGAAAAACTGTTTTTT
>-|TRBJ2-5|14|-|TRBV5-6
CASSLEGRGETQYF
TGTGCCAGCAGCTTGGAGGGTAGGGGGGAGACCCAGTACTTC
>-|TRBJ1-2|9|-|TRBV7-9
CAGGEGYTF
TGTGCCGGGGGAGAGGGCTACACCTTC
>-|TRBJ1-1|13|-|TRBV13
CASSLGGADEAFF
TGTGCCAGCAGCTTAGGGGGCGCCGATGAAGCTTTCTTT
>-|TRBJ2-5|14|-|TRBV7-9
CASSLVGTGETQYF
TGTGCCAGCAGCTTAGTAGGGACGGGAGAGACCCAGTACTTC
>-|TRBJ2-7|12|-|TRBV19
CASSGVAYEQYF
TGTGCCAGTAGTGGGGTAGCCTACGAGCAGTACTTC
>-|TRBJ1-5|12|-|TRBV2
CASSRLNQPQHF
TGTGCCAGCAGCCGACTCAATCAGCCCCAGCATTTT
>TRBD1|TRBJ1-3|17|-|TRBV14
CASSQEGTGRSGNTIYF
TGTGCCAGCAGCCAAGAGGGGACAGGCCGCTCTGGAAACACCATATATTTT
>-|TRBJ1-1|14|-|TRBV5-6
CASSLSEMNTEAFF
TGTGCCAGCAGCTTGTCGGAGATGAACACTGAAGCTTTCTTT
>-|TRBJ1-3|14|-|TRBV29-1
CSVEGTEFGNTIYF
TGCAGCGTTGAGGGCACGGAGTTTGGAAACACCATATATTTT
>TRBD2|TRBJ2-5|15|once|TRBV5-4
CASSLGGLAGETQYF
TGTGCCAGCAGCTTGGGGGGACTAGCGGGAGAGACCCAGTACTTC
>-|TRBJ2-5|13|-|TRBV11-3
CASSLGGVETQYF
TGTGCCAGCAGCTTAGGTGGGGTAGAGACCCAGTACTTC
>-|TRBJ2-7|12|once|TRBV19
CARGRSSYEQYF
TGTGCCAGGGGGCGGAGTTCCTACGAGCAGTACTTC
>TRBD1|TRBJ2-7|14|-|TRBV2
CASRGGQGAREQYF
TGTGCCAGCAGGGGCGGACAGGGGGCGCGGGAGCAGTACTTC
>TRBD2|TRBJ2-1|15|-|TRBV9
CASSAPSGTSAQQFF
TGTGCCAGCAGCGCCCCCTCGGGGACTAGTGCTCAGCAGTTCTTC
>TRBD1|TRBJ1-2|14|-|TRBV19
CASSPTGFGYGYTF
TGTGCCAGTAGTCCGACAGGGTTCGGCTATGGCTACACCTTC
>TRBD1|TRBJ2-7|19|-|TRBV7-9
CASSSHLTNAGQGAYEQYF
TGTGCCAGCAGCTCTCACCTTACAAACGCGGGACAGGGGGCCTACGAGCAGTACTTC